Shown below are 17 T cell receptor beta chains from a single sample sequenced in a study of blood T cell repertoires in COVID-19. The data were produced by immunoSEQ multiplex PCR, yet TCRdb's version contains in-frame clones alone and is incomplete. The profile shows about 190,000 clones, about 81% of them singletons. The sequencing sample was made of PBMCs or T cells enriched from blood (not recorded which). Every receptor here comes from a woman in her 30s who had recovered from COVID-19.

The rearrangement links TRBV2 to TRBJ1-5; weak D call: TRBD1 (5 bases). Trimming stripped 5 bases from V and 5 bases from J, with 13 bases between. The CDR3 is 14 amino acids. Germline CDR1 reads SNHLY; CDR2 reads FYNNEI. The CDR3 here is CASSRGGSHQPQHF. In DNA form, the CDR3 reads TGTGCCAGCAGTCGTGGGGGGAGCCATCAGCCCCAGCATTTT.

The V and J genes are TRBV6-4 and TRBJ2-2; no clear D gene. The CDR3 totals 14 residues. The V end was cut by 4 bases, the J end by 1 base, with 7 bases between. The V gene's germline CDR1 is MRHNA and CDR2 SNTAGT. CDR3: CASSGYLNTGELFF. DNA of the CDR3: TGTGCCAGCAGTGGCTATCTGAACACCGGGGAGCTGTTTTTT.

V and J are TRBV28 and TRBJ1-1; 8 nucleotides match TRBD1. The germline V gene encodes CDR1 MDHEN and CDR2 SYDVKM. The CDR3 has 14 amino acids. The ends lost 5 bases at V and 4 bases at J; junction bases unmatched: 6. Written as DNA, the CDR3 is TGTGCCAGCAGTCCAGGGGGCCCCGGCACTGAAGCTTTCTTT. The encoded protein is CASSPGGPGTEAFF.

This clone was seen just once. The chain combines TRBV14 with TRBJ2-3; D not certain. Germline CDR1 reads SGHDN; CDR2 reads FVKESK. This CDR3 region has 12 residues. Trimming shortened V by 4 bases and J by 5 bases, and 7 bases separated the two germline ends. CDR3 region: CASSLQRDTQYF. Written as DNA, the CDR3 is TGTGCCAGCAGCCTCCAGCGAGATACGCAGTATTTT.

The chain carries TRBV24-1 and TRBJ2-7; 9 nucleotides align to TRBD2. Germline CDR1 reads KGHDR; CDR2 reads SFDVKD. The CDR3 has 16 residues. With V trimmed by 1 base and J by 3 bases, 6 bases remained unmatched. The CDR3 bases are TGTGCCACCAGTGATTTAGGCGGGGGGGCTAGCTACGAGCAGTACGTC. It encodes CATSDLGGGASYEQYV.

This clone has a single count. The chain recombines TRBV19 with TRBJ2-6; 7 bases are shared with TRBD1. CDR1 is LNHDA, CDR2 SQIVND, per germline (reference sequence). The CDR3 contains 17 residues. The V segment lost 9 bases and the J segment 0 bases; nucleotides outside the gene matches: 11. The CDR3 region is CASIRDSDHSGANVLTF. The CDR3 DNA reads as TGTGCCAGCATCCGGGACAGCGACCACTCTGGGGCCAACGTCCTGACTTTC. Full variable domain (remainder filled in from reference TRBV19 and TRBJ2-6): DGGITQSPKYLFRKEGQNVTLSCEQNLNHDAMYWYRQDPGQGLRLIYYSQIVNDFQKGDIAEGYSVSREKKESFPLTVTSAQKNPTAFYLCASIRDSDHSGANVLTFGAGSRLTVL.

CDR3 in DNA: TGTGCCAGCAGCTCTAGTCCGGTAGCGGGGGACAATGAGCAGTTCTTC. This translates into CASSSSPVAGDNEQFF. The chain has TRBV7-3 and TRBJ2-1; 9 positions agree with TRBD2. The CDR3 totals 16 residues. V was clipped by 4 bases and J by 5 bases; unmatched bases: 9. Germline V gives CDR1 SGHTA, CDR2 FQGTGA.

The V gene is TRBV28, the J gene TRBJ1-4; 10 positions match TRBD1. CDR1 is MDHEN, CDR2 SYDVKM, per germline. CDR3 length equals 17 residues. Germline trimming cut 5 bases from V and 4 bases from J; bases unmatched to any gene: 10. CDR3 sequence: CASSPTGGVSHNEKLFF. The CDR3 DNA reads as TGTGCCAGCAGTCCGACAGGGGGCGTATCACATAATGAAAAACTGTTTTTT. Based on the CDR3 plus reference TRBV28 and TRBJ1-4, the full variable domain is DVKVTQSSRYLVKRTGEKVFLECVQDMDHENMFWYRQDPGLGLRLIYFSYDVKMKEKGDIPEGYSVSREKKERFSLILESASTNQTSMYLCASSPTGGVSHNEKLFFGSGTQLSVL.

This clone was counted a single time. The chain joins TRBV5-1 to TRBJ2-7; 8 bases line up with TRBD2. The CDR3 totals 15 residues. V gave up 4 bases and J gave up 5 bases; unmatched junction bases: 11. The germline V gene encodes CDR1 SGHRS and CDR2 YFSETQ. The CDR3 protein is CASSGGSGTVDEQYF. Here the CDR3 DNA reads TGCGCCAGCAGCGGCGGTAGCGGGACGGTCGACGAGCAGTACTTC.

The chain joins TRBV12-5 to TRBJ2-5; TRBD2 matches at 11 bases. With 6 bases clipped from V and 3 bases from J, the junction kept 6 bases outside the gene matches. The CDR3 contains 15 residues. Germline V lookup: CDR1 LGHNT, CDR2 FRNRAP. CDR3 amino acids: CASGKTSGTEETQYF. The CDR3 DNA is TGTGCTAGTGGCAAGACTAGCGGGACAGAAGAGACCCAGTACTTC.

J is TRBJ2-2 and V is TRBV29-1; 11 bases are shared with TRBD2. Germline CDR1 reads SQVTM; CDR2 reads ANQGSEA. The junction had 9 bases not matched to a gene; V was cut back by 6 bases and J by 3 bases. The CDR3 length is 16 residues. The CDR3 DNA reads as TGCAGCGTCGGCCAATTAGCGGGAGGGGACACCGGGGAGCTGTTTTTT. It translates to CSVGQLAGGDTGELFF.

The CDR3 DNA follows: TGTGCCAGCAGACCCTTCACAGATACGGGCTACACCTTC. Its translation is CASRPFTDTGYTF. The chain recombines TRBV12-3 or TRBV12-4 with TRBJ1-2; D gene unclear. Trimming took off 6 bases at V and 8 bases at J, with 16 bases between the two ends. The length of the CDR3 is 13 residues.

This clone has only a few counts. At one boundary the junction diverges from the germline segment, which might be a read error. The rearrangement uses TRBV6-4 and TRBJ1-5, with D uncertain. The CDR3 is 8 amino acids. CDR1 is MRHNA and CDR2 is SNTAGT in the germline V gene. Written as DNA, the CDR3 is TGTGCCAGCAGTGAATCCGTTTTT. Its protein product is CASSESVF.

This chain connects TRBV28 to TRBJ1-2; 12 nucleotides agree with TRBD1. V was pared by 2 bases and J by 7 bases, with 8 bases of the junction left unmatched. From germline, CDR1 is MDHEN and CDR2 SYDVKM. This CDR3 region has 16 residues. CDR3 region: CASSLAAGQGAGGYTF. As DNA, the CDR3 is TGTGCCAGCAGTTTAGCGGCGGGACAGGGGGCGGGTGGCTACACCTTC.

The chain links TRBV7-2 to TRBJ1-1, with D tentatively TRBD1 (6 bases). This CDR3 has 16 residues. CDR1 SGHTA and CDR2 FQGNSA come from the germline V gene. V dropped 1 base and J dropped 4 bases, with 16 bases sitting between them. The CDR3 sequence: CASSLGSTGGGTEAFF. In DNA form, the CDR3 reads TGTGCCAGCAGCTTAGGGTCGACAGGAGGTGGCACTGAAGCTTTCTTT.

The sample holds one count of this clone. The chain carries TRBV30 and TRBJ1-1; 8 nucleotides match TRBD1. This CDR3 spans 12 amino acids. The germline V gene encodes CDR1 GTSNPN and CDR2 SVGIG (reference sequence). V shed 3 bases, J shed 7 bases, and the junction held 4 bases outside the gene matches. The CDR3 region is CAWSHRGGEAFF. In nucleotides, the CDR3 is TGTGCCTGGAGCCACAGGGGGGGTGAAGCTTTCTTT.

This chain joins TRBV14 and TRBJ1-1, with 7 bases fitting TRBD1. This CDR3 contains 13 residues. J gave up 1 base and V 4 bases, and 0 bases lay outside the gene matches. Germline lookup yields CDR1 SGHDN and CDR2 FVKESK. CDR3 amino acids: CASSRQGNTEAFF. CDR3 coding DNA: TGTGCCAGCAGCCGACAGGGGAACACTGAAGCTTTCTTT.